This entry concerns a single T cell receptor beta chain. Profiling relied on immunoSEQ multiplex PCR, and the TCRdb table lists in-frame clones only, not all of them. The table records around 1.9 million clones, just over 90% of them present only once. The V end lost 5 bases, the J end lost 4 bases, and 18 bases lay between the germline ends. CDR3 length: 16 residues. CDR1 and CDR2 from the germline V gene are MNHEY and SMNVEV (reference sequence). The data are from a study of shared clonotypes between healthy human individuals. Naive CD8 populations comprised CD45RO-negative cells positively selected for CCR7, excluding terminally differentiated effector memory CD45RA+ cells.

J is TRBJ2-1 and V is TRBV27; D perhaps matches TRBD2 (6 bases). Sequences were obtained from naive CD8+ T cells from PBMCs. The TCR originated in a man aged 18 to 30 in good health. Some clones in this sample may be carry-over from other donors' samples. The CDR3 loop reads CASSPSGGAYYNEQFF. CDR3 nucleotide sequence: TGTGCCAGCAGTCCGAGTGGCGGGGCGTATTACAATGAGCAGTTCTTC.